Here is one T cell receptor (beta chain) with its context. Antigen specificity is unknown. TCRdb reanalysed the 5' RACE reads using MiXCR and keeps one entry per CDR3 protein. The sample lists fewer than 400,000 distinct CDR3 sequences, roughly 6.2% seen once, with over 14% in the top ten. CDR1 is SGHNT, CDR2 YYREEE, per germline (reference sequence). V shed 1 base and J shed 8 bases, with 12 bases lying between them. This CDR3 contains 13 residues. The record originates from a study of T cells after yellow fever vaccination. Study-level findings and limits: Post-booster samples contained most primary-vaccination clones (about 95% CD4, around 88% CD8). Clonotype sharing between CD4 and CD8 compartments was small.

The specimen comprised PBMCs, sampled 5 days after the yellow fever booster vaccination. This sequence joins TRBV5-4 and TRBJ1-2; no definite D call. This sequence originates from a man between 25 and 39 years old who received the YFV17D yellow fever vaccine. CDR3 in DNA: TGTGCCAGCAGCTTGTCGCACTTTGGGGGCTACACCTTC. Its protein product is CASSLSHFGGYTF. Full variable domain (rest looked up from reference TRBV5-4 and TRBJ1-2): ETGVTQSPTHLIKTRGQQVTLRCSSQSGHNTVSWYQQALGQGPQFIFQYYREEENGRGNFPPRFSGLQFPNYSSELNVNALELDDSALYLCASSLSHFGGYTFGSGTRLTVV.